Below, one TCR beta chain is given with its context. Its target is unknown. There are 15 residues in the CDR3. Germline V CDR1 and CDR2: SGHNT, YYREEE (reference sequence). The V segment lost 7 bases and the J segment 7 bases; nucleotides outside the gene matches: 12. The data derive from a study of cytomegalovirus exposure and HLA in healthy donors. Study-level results: It was 164 TCR beta chains that were listed as cytomegalovirus-associated.

Sequencing used immunoSEQ multiplex PCR; TCRdb keeps in-frame clones, though not all of them. The sample yields hundreds of thousands of clones, 75% to 90% seen once. What was sequenced was PBMCs. The receptor was isolated from a woman under 30 in good health and CMV-seronegative. The V call is TRBV5-4, the J call TRBJ2-1, with 9 bases identical to TRBD1. The CDR3 protein is CASHPGQGRNNEQFF. The CDR3 bases are TGTGCCAGCCACCCGGGACAGGGAAGGAATAATGAGCAGTTCTTC.